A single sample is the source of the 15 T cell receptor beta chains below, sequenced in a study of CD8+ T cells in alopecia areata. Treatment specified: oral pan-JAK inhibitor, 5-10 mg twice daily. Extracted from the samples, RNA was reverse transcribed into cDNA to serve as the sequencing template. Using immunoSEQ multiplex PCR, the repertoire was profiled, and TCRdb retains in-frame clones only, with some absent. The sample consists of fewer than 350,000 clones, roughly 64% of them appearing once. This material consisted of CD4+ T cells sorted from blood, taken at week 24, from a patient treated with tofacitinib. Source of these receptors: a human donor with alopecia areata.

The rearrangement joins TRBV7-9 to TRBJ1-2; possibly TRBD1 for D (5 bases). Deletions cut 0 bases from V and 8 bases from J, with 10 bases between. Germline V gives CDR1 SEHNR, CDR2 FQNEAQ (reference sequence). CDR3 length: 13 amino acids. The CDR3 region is CASSLATGLGYTF. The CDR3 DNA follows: TGTGCCAGCAGCTTAGCCACAGGATTGGGCTACACCTTC. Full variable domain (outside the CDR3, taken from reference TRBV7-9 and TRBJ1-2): DTGVSQNPRHKITKRGQNVTFRCDPISEHNRLYWYRQTLGQGPEFLTYFQNEAQLEKSRLLSDRFSAERPKGSFSTLEIQRTEQGDSAMYLCASSLATGLGYTFGSGTRLTVV.

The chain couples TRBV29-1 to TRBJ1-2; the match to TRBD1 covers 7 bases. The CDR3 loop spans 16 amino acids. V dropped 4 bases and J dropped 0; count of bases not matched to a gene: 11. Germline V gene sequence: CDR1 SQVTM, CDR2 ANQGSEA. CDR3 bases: TGCAGCGTTGCAGGGGGACAGCGCACGACTAACTATGGCTACACCTTC. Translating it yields CSVAGGQRTTNYGYTF.

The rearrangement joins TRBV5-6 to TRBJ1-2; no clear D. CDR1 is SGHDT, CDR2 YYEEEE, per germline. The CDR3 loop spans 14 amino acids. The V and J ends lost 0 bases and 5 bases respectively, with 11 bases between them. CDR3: CASSLVGQPYGYTF. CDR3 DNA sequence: TGTGCCAGCAGCTTGGTTGGCCAACCATATGGCTACACCTTC.

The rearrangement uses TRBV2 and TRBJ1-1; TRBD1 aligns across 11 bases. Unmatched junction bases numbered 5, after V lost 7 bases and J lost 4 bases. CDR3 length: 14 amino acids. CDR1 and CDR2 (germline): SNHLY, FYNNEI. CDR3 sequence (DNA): TGTGCCAGCAAGACCGGGACAGGGGGCACTGAAGCTTTCTTT. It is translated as CASKTGTGGTEAFF.

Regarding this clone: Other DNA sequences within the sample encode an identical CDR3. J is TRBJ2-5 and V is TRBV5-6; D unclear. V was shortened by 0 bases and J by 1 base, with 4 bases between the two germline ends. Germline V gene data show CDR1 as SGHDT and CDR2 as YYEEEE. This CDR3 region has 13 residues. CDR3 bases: TGTGCCAGCAGCTTGGGACTCCAAGAGACCCAGTACTTC. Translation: CASSLGLQETQYF.

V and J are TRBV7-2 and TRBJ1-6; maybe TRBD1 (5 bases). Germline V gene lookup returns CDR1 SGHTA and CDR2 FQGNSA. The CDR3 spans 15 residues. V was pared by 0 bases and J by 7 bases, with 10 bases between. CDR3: CASSLAGPLNSPLHF. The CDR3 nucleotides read TGTGCCAGCAGCTTAGCGGGACCGCTAAATTCACCCCTCCACTTT.

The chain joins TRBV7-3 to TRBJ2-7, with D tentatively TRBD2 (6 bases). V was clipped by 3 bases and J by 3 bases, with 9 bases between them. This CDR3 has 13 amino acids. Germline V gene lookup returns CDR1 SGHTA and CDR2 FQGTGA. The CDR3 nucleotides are TGTGCCAGCAGCTTTGCGGGGAGCTACGAGCAGTACTTC. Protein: CASSFAGSYEQYF.

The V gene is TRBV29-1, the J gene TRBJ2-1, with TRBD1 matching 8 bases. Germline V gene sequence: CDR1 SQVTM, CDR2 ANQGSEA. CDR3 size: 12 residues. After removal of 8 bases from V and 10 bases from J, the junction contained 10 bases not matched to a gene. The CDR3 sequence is CSTGGTGREQFF. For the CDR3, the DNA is TGCAGCACTGGAGGGACAGGAAGGGAGCAGTTCTTC.

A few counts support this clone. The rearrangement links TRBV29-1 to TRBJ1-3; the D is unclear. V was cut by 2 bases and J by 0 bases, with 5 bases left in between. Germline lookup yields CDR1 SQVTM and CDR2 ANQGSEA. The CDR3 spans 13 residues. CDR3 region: CSVEQSSGNTIYF. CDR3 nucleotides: TGCAGCGTTGAACAGAGCTCTGGAAACACCATATATTTT.

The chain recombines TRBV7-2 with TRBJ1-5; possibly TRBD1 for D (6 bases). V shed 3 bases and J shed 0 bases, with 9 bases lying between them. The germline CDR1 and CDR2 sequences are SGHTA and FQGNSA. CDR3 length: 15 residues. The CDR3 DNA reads TGTGCCAGCAGCTTTAAGGGGGATAGCAATCAGCCCCAGCATTTT. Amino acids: CASSFKGDSNQPQHF.

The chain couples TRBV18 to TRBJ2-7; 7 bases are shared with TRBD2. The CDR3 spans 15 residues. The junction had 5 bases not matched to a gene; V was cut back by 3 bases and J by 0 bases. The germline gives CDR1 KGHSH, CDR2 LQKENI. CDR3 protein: CASSPSRGTSYEQYF. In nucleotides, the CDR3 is TGTGCCAGCTCACCTTCGCGGGGGACCTCCTACGAGCAGTACTTC.

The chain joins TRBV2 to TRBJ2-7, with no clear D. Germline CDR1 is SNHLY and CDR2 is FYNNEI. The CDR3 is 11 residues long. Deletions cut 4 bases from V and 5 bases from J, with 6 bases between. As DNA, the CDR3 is TGTGCCAGCAGTGGTCTGAACGAGCAGTACTTC. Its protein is CASSGLNEQYF.

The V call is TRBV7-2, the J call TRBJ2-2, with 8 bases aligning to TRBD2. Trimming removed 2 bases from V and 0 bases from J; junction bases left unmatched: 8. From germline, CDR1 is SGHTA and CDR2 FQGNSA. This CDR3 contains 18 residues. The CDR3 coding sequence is TGTGCCAGCAGCTTAATGCGAGCGGGGGCCACGAACACCGGGGAGCTGTTTTTT. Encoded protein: CASSLMRAGATNTGELFF. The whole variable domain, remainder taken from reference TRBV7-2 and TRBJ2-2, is GAGVSQSPSNKVTEKGKDVELRCDPISGHTALYWYRQSLGQGLEFLIYFQGNSAPDKSGLPSDRFSAERTGGSVSTLTIQRTQQEDSAVYLCASSLMRAGATNTGELFFGEGSRLTVL.

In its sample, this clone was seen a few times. CDR3 nucleotides: TGTGCCAGTTCTAGAAATGAGCAGTTCTTC. It encodes CASSRNEQFF. This chain joins TRBV2 and TRBJ2-1; D gene uncertain. Germline CDR1 SNHLY, CDR2 FYNNEI. The CDR3 spans 10 residues. Between the trimmed V and J ends, which lost 9 bases and 7 bases, there was a span of 7 bases.

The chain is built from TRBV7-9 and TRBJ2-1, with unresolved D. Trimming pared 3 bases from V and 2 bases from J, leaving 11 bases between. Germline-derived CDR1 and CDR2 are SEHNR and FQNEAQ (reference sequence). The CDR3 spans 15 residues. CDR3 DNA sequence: TGTGCCAGCAGCTTTGCGACGGGCACCTACAATGAGCAGTTCTTC. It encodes CASSFATGTYNEQFF.